Each of the 10 T cell receptor beta chains below was sequenced from the same sample in a study of cytomegalovirus exposure and HLA in healthy donors. The study ran its PCR with 60 Vbeta and 13 Jbeta primers. The method was immunoSEQ multiplex PCR; TCRdb's version includes in-frame clones alone and lacks a portion of them. The sample includes 150,000 to 200,000 clones, around 82% of them seen just once. The sequenced material came from PBMCs. Receptor source: a woman between 25 and 40 years old in good health and CMV-seropositive.

The chain recombines TRBV19 with TRBJ2-1; 10 bases fit TRBD1. V was pared by 4 bases and J by 1 base, with 4 bases of the junction left unmatched. CDR3 length: 16 residues. CDR1 and CDR2 (germline): LNHDA, SQIVND (reference sequence). DNA for the CDR3: TGTGCCAGTAGTAAAAGGGACAGGGGATCCTACAATGAGCAGTTCTTC. Its translation is CASSKRDRGSYNEQFF.

The chain is built from TRBV27 and TRBJ2-1; 9 bases map to TRBD1. The CDR3 has 17 amino acids. The V gene's germline CDR1 is MNHEY and CDR2 SMNVEV (reference sequence). Unmatched junction bases numbered 9, after V lost 6 bases and J lost 0 bases. In DNA form, the CDR3 reads TGTGCCAGCAGCCTTACAGGGGGCTGGAGCTCCTACAATGAGCAGTTCTTC. The encoded protein is CASSLTGGWSSYNEQFF.

The chain employs TRBV29-1 and TRBJ2-7, with D unresolved. Deletions cut 7 bases from V and 5 bases from J, with 18 bases between. The CDR3 extends over 13 amino acids. Germline assignment: CDR1 SQVTM and CDR2 ANQGSEA. CDR3 nucleotides: TGCAGCGCTACCCTGTCCTACGAAAACGAGCAGTACTTC. Amino acids: CSATLSYENEQYF.

V usage is TRBV5-1 and J usage is TRBJ2-2; TRBD2 aligns across 9 bases. V gave up 3 bases and J gave up 7 bases; unmatched junction bases: 13. Germline V gene lookup returns CDR1 SGHRS and CDR2 YFSETQ. This CDR3 region has 17 residues. CDR3 sequence (DNA): TGCGCCAGCAGCTCCTATCCGGCTAGCGGGGCTAGCGGGGAGCTGTTTTTT. Protein: CASSSYPASGASGELFF.

V and J are TRBV9 and TRBJ1-1, with a possible D match to TRBD1 (5 bases). The CDR3 contains 16 residues. Germline assignment: CDR1 SGDLS and CDR2 YYNGEE. The V end lost 0 bases, the J end lost 0 bases, and 12 bases lay between the germline ends. This CDR3 reads CASSVAAGAMNTEAFF. CDR3 sequence (DNA): TGTGCCAGCAGCGTAGCCGCTGGGGCCATGAACACTGAAGCTTTCTTT. Based on the CDR3 plus reference TRBV9 and TRBJ1-1, the full variable domain is DSGVTQTPKHLITATGQRVTLRCSPRSGDLSVYWYQQSLDQGLQFLIQYYNGEERAKGNILERFSAQQFPDLHSELNLSSLELGDSALYFCASSVAAGAMNTEAFFGQGTRLTVV.

The chain carries TRBV6-1 and TRBJ2-6, with D perhaps TRBD2 (5 bases). The CDR3 is made up of 14 amino acids. V was clipped by 10 bases and J by 0 bases, with 10 bases between them. CDR1 and CDR2 (germline): MNHNS, SASEGT. The CDR3 region has the DNA TGTGCCACCCTGGACTCCTCTGGGGCCAACGTCCTGACTTTC. Translating gives CATLDSSGANVLTF.

The chain employs TRBV4-3 and TRBJ1-5, with a tentative D call TRBD1 (5 bases). CDR3 length: 13 amino acids. Germline CDR1 LGHNA, CDR2 YSLEER. V lost 1 base, J lost 9 bases, and 10 bases lay in between. CDR3 amino acids: CASSQGRGSPQHF. CDR3 sequence (DNA): TGCGCCAGCAGCCAAGGACGGGGGTCGCCCCAGCATTTT.

The chain combines TRBV15 with TRBJ1-5, with D uncertain. The CDR3 length is 13 residues. V was trimmed by 0 bases and J by 5 bases, leaving 5 bases between them. The germline V gene encodes CDR1 LNHNV and CDR2 YYDKDF (reference sequence). The CDR3 DNA reads TGTGCCACCAGCAGAGAGAGTTATCAGCCCCAGCATTTT. It is translated as CATSRESYQPQHF.

Points on this clone: A junction end diverges from the germline sequence, so it may reflect a read error. The chain employs TRBV30 and TRBJ2-3, with 8 bases aligning to TRBD2. CDR1 GTSNPN and CDR2 SVGIG come from the germline V gene (reference sequence). There are 18 residues in the CDR3. The CDR3 DNA follows: TGTGCCTGGGGTGTACTTTTTCGGGAGGGCCCAGGGTCAGATACGCAGTATTTT. It encodes CAWGVLFREGPGSDTQYF.

The chain couples TRBV21-1 to TRBJ2-6; the DNA was not used to check the table's D call, TRBD2. TRBV21-1 is described as a pseudogene. The CDR3 sequence is 16 residues long. In DNA, the CDR3 is TGTGCCAGCAGCAAAGTGTCGTTCTCTGGGGCCAACGTCCTGACTTTC. Its translation is CASSKVSFSGANVLTF.